The 3 T cell receptor beta chains below come from one sample, sequenced in a study of radiotherapy plus CTLA-4 blockade in lung cancer. TCRdb's table, derived via immunoSEQ multiplex PCR, lists solely in-frame clones and lacks some. The table lists some 30,000 clones, more than 60% of them singletons. The starting material was peripheral blood, obtained from a patient treated with radiotherapy plus ipilimumab. The receptors were gathered from a human donor with non-small cell lung cancer who had stable disease on radiotherapy plus ipilimumab.

This sequence joins TRBV9 and TRBJ2-3; D unclear. The CDR3 covers 15 residues. Germline CDR1 reads SGDLS; CDR2 reads YYNGEE. Trimming pared 0 bases from V and 0 bases from J, leaving 8 bases between. The CDR3 region is CASSVGVASTDTQYF. The CDR3 DNA sequence: TGTGCCAGCAGCGTAGGAGTAGCTAGCACAGATACGCAGTATTTT.

The V and J genes are TRBV6-1 and TRBJ2-2, with D uncertain. V shed 5 bases and J shed 2 bases, with 3 bases lying between them. The germline V gene has CDR1 MNHNS and CDR2 SASEGT. The CDR3 spans 12 residues. CDR3 amino acids: CASSSNTGELFF. The CDR3 region has the DNA TGTGCCAGCAGTTCAAACACCGGGGAGCTGTTTTTT.

CDR3 amino acids: CASSSSGANVLTF. CDR3 nucleotide sequence: TGTGCCAGCAGTTCCTCTGGGGCCAACGTCCTGACTTTC. The rearrangement uses TRBV7-9 and TRBJ2-6; D not certain. The V gene lost 6 bases and the J gene lost 0 bases, with 3 bases spanning the gap. Germline-derived CDR1 and CDR2 are SEHNR and FQNEAQ (reference sequence). CDR3 length: 13 residues. The full variable domain, with the rest looked up from reference TRBV7-9 and TRBJ2-6, is DTGVSQNPRHKITKRGQNVTFRCDPISEHNRLYWYRQTLGQGPEFLTYFQNEAQLEKSRLLSDRFSAERPKGSFSTLEIQRTEQGDSAMYLCASSSSGANVLTFGAGSRLTVL.